This TCR beta chain appears in the sequencing data of a study of CD8+ T cells in alopecia areata. On the study more broadly: Tofacitinib was taken orally by treated patients, and the dose was 5 to 10 mg twice daily. Findings of the study overall: Scalp lesions, especially in alopecia totalis/universalis, had higher clonality than normal scalp.

In this sample, this clone turned up a few times. Its antigen is unknown. Extracted RNA was reverse transcribed, and the resulting cDNA served as sequencing template. Libraries were prepared by immunoSEQ multiplex PCR; TCRdb keeps only in-frame clonotypes and omits some of them. Among just over 150,000 clones listed, 45% to 60% were seen once. CD4+ and CD8+ T cells were sorted from PBMCs stained for CD3, CD4 and CD8. This receptor was taken from a human donor with alopecia areata. Sequencing was performed on CD8+ T cells sorted from blood, taken at week 0.

The CDR3 DNA sequence: TGTGCCACCAGCAGCACTCGAGGAAGAGGGGGTTCAGATACGCAGTATTTT. Its protein product is CATSSTRGRGGSDTQYF. The J gene is TRBJ2-3, the V gene TRBV15; D might be TRBD1 (6 bases). Germline V CDR1 and CDR2: LNHNV, YYDKDF (reference sequence). V was trimmed by 3 bases and J by 4 bases, leaving 20 bases between them. The CDR3 loop spans 17 amino acids.